The sequence of this T cell receptor beta chain was determined in a study of control samples from healthy donors and cancer patients. Libraries were prepared by immunoSEQ multiplex PCR; TCRdb keeps only in-frame clonotypes and omits some of them. The top ten hold less than 2% of the sample, which has about 190,000 clones, 90% to 95% seen once. With 1 base removed from V and 2 bases from J, the gap between germline ends came to 13 bases. CDR1 and CDR2 from the germline V gene are SEHNR and FQNEAQ (reference sequence). The CDR3 covers 16 residues. V is TRBV7-9 and J is TRBJ2-3, with D possibly matching TRBD2 (5 bases). The origin of this receptor is a man younger than 45 in good health. The sample was blood. The CDR3 protein is CASSLGLREPTDTQYF. The CDR3 nucleotides read TGTGCCAGCAGCTTAGGACTACGAGAACCCACAGATACGCAGTATTTT.